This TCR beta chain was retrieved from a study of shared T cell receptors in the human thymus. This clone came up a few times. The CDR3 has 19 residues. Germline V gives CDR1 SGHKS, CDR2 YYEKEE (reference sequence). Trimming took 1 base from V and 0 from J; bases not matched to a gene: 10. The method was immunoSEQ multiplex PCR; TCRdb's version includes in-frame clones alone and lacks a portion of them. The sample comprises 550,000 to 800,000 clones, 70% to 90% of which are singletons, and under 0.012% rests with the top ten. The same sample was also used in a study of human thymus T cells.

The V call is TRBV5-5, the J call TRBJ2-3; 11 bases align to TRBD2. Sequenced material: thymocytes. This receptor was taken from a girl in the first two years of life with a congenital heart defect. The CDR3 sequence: CASSLCSGGAPLSTDTQYF. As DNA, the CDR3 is TGTGCCAGCAGCTTGTGTAGCGGGGGGGCACCCCTTAGCACAGATACGCAGTATTTT.